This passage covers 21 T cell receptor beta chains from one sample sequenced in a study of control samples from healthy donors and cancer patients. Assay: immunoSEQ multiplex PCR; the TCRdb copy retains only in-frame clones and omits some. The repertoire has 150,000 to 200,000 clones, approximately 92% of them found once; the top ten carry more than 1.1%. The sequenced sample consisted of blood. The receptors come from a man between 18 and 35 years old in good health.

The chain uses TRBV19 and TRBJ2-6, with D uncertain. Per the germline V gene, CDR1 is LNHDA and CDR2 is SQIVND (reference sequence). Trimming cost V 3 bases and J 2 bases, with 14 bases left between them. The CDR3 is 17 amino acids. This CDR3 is CASSIRAGRTGANVLTF. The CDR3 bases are TGTGCCAGTAGTATTCGGGCAGGCCGCACTGGGGCCAACGTCCTGACTTTC.

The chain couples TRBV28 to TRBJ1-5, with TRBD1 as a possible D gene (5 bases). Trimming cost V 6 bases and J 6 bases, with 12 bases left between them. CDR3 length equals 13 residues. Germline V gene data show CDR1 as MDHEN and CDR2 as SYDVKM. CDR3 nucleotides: TGTGCCAGCAGACCCAGGGAGGCTCAGCCCCAGCATTTT. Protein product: CASRPREAQPQHF.

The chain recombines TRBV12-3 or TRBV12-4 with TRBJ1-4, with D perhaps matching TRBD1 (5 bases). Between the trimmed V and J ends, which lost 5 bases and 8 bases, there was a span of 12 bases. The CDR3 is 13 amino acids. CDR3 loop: CASSPQGREKLFF. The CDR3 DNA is TGTGCCAGCAGTCCCCAGGGTCGGGAAAAACTGTTTTTT.

The CDR3 DNA sequence: TGTGCCAGCAGCAGAACAAAAACCTACGAGCAGTACTTC. Translation: CASSRTKTYEQYF. This rearrangement joins TRBV3-1 (or the pseudogene TRBV3-2) to TRBJ2-7, with D unclear. V lost 5 bases and J 2 bases, leaving 10 bases between the germline ends. Germline CDR1 reads LGHDT; CDR2 reads YNNKEL (reference sequence). The CDR3 runs 13 residues.

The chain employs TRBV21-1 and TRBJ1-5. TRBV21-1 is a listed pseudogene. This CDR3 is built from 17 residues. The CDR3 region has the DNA TGTGCCAGCAGCAAAGTGGACGGAGATGATAGCAATCAGCCCCAGCATTTT. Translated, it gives CASSKVDGDDSNQPQHF.

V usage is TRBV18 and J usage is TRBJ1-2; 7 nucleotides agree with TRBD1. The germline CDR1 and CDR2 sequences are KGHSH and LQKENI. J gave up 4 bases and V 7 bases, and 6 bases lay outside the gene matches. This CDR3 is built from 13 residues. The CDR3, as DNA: TGTGCCAGCTTTACCGACAGGGCCTATGGCTACACCTTC. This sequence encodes CASFTDRAYGYTF.

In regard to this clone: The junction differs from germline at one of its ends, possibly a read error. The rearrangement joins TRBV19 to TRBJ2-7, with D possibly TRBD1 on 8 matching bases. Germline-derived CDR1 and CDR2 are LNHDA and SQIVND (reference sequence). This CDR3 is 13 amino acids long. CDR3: CASTPKGGDRLVF. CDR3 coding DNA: TGTGCCAGTACCCCTAAGGGGGGGGACAGGTTGGTTTTC.

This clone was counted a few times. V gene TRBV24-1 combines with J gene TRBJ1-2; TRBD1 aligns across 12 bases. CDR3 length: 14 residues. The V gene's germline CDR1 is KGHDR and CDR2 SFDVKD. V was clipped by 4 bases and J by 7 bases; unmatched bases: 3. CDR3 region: CATSEGQGAVGYTF. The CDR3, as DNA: TGTGCCACCAGTGAGGGACAGGGGGCAGTTGGCTACACCTTC.

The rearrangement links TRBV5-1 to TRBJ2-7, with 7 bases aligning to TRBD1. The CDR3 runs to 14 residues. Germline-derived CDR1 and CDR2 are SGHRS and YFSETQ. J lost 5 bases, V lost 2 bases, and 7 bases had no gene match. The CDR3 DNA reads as TGCGCCAGCAGCTTAATACAGGGGCGAAACGAGCAGTACTTC. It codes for CASSLIQGRNEQYF.

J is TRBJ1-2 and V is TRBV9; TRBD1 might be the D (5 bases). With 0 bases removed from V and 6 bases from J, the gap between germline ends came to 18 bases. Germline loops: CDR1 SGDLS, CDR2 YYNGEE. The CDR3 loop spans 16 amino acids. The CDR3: CASSVERGALGDGYTF. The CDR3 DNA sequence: TGTGCCAGCAGCGTAGAGCGGGGCGCACTAGGTGATGGCTACACCTTC. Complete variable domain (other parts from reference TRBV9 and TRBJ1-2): DSGVTQTPKHLITATGQRVTLRCSPRSGDLSVYWYQQSLDQGLQFLIQYYNGEERAKGNILERFSAQQFPDLHSELNLSSLELGDSALYFCASSVERGALGDGYTFGSGTRLTVV.

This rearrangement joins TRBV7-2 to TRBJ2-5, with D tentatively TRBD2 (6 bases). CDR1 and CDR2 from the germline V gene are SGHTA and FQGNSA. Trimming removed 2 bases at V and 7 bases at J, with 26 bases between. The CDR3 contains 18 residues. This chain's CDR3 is CASSLPSSGGARWGTQYF. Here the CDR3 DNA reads TGTGCCAGCAGCTTACCTTCTTCGGGCGGGGCCCGATGGGGGACCCAGTACTTC.

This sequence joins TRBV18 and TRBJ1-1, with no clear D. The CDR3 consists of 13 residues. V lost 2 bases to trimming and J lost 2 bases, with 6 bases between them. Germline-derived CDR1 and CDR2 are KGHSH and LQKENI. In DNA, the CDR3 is TGTGCCAGCTCACCAAACGGAAACACTGAAGCTTTCTTT. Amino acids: CASSPNGNTEAFF.

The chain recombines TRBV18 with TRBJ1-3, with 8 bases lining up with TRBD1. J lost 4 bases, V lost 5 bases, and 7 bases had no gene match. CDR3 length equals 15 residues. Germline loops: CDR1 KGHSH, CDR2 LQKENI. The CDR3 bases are TGTGCCAGCTCATCCCAAGGACAGGGAGGAAACACCATATATTTT. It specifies CASSSQGQGGNTIYF.

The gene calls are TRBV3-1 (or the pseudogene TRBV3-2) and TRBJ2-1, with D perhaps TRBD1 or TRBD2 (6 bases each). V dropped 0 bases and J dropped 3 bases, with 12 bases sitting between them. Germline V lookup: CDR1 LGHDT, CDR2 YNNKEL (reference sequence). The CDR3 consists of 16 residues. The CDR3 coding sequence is TGTGCCAGCAGCCAAGATCCGGGGGCAGTCTACAATGAGCAGTTCTTC. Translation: CASSQDPGAVYNEQFF.

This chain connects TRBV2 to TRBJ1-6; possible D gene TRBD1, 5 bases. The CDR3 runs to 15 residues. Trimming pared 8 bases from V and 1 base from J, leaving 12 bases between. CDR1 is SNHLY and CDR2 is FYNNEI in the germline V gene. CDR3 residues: CASGWTPSYNSPLHF. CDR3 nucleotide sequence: TGTGCCAGCGGCTGGACACCTTCCTATAATTCACCCCTCCACTTT. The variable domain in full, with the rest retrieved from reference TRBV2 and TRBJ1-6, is EPEVTQTPSHQVTQMGQEVILRCVPISNHLYFYWYRQILGQKVEFLVSFYNNEISEKSEIFDDQFSVERPDGSNFTLKIRSTKLEDSAMYFCASGWTPSYNSPLHFGNGTRLTVT.

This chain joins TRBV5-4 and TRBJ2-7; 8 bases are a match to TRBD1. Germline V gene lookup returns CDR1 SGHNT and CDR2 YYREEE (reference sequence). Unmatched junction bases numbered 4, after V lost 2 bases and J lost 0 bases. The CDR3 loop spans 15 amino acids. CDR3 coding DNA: TGTGCCAGCAGCTTCCCGGGACAGGACTCCTACGAGCAGTACTTC. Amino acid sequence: CASSFPGQDSYEQYF.

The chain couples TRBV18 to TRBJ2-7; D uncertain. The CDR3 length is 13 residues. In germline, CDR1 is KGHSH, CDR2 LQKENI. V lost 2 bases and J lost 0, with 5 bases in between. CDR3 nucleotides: TGTGCCAGCTCACCAACACCCTCCTACGAGCAGTACTTC. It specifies CASSPTPSYEQYF.

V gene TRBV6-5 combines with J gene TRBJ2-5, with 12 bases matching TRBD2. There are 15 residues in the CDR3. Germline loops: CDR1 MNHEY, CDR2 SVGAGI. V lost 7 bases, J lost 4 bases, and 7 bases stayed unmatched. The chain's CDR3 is CASNRLAGGIETQYF. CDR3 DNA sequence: TGTGCCAGCAACAGGCTAGCGGGGGGGATAGAGACCCAGTACTTC.

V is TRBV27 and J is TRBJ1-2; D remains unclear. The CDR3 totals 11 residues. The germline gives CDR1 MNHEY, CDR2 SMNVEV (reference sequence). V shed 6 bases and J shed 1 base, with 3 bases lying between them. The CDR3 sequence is CASRGNYGYTF. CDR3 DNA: TGTGCCAGCAGAGGTAACTATGGCTACACCTTC.

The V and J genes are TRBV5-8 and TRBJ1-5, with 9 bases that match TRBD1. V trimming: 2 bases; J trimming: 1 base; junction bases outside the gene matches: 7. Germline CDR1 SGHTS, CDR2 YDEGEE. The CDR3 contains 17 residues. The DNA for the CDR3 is TGTGCCAGCAGCTTATCCTCGGGACAGGGAAGCAATCAGCCCCAGCATTTT. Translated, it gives CASSLSSGQGSNQPQHF.

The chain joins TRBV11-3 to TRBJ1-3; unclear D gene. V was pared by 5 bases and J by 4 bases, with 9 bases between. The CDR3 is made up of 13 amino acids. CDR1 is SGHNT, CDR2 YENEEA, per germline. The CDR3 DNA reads TGTGCCAGCAGCACCTCCGTGGGAAACACCATATATTTT. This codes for CASSTSVGNTIYF.